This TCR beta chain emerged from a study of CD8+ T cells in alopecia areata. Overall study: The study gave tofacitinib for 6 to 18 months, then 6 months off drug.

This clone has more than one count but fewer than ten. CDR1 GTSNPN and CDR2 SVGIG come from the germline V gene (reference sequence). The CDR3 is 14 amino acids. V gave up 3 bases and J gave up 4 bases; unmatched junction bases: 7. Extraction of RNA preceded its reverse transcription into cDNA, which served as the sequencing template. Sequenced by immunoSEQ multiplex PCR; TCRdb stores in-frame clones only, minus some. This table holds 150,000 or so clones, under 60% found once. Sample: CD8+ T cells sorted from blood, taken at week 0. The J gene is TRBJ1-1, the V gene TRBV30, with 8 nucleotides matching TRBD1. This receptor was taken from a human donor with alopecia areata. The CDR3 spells CAWREDRATTEAFF. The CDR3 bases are TGTGCCTGGAGAGAGGACAGGGCGACCACTGAAGCTTTCTTT.